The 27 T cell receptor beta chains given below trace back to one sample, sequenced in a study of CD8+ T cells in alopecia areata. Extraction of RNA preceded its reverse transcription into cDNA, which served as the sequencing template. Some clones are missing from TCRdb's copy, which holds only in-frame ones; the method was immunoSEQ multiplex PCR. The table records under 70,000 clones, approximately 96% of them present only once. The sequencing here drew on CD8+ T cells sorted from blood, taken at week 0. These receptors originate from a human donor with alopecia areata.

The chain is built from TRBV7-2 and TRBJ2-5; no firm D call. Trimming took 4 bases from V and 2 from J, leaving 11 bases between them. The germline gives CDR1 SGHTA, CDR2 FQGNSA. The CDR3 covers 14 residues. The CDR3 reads CASSSEQRQETQYF. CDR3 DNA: TGTGCCAGCAGCTCCGAACAGAGGCAAGAGACCCAGTACTTC. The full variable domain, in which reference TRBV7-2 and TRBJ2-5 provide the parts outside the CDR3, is GAGVSQSPSNKVTEKGKDVELRCDPISGHTALYWYRQSLGQGLEFLIYFQGNSAPDKSGLPSDRFSAERTGGSVSTLTIQRTQQEDSAVYLCASSSEQRQETQYFGPGTRLLVL.

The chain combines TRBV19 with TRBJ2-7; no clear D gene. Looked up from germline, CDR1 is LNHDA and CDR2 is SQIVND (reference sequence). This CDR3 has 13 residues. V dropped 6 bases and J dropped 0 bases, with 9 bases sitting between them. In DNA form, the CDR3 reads TGTGCCAGTAGCCCGACAAACTCCTACGAGCAGTACTTC. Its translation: CASSPTNSYEQYF.

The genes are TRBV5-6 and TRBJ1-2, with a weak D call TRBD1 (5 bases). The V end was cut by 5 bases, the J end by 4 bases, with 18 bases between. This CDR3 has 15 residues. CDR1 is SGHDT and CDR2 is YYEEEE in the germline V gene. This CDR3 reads CASSRDPKVAYGYTF. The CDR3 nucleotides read TGTGCCAGCAGTCGGGACCCTAAAGTGGCCTATGGCTACACCTTC. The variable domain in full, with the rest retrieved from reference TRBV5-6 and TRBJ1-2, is DAGVTQSPTHLIKTRGQQVTLRCSPKSGHDTVSWYQQALGQGPQFIFQYYEEEERQRGNFPDRFSGHQFPNYSSELNVNALLLGDSALYLCASSRDPKVAYGYTFGSGTRLTVV.

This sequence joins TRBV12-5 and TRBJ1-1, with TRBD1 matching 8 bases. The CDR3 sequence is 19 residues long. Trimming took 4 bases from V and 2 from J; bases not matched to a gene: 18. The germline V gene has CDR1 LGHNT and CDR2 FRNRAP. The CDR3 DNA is TGTGCTAGTGGTTCCCGGCGCCCGGACAGGGAGCCCCCCAACACTGAAGCTTTCTTT. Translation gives CASGSRRPDREPPNTEAFF.

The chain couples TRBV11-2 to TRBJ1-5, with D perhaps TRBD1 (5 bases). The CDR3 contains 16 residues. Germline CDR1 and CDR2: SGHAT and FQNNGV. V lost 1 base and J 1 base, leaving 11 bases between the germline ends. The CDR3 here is CASSLGQSGSNQPQHF. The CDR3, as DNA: TGTGCCAGCAGCTTAGGACAGTCCGGAAGCAATCAGCCCCAGCATTTT.

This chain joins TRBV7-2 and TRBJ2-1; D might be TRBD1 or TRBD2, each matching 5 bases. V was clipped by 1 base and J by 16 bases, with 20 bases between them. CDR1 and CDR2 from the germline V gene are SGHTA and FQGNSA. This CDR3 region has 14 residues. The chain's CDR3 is CASSLEPGPRFSFF. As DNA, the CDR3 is TGTGCCAGCAGCTTAGAACCGGGGCCCCGCTTTTCCTTCTTC.

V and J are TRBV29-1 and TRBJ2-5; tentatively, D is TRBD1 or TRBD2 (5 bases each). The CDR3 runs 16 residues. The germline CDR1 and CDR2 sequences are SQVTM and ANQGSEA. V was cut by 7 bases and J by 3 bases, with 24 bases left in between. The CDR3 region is CSAQIVGVWPEETQYF. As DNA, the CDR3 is TGCAGCGCCCAGATCGTGGGGGTATGGCCTGAAGAGACCCAGTACTTC.

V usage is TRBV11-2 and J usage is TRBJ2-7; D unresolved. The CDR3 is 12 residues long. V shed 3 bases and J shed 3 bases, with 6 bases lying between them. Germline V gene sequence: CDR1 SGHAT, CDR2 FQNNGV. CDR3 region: CASSFPSYEQYF. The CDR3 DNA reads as TGTGCCAGCAGCTTCCCCAGCTACGAGCAGTACTTC.

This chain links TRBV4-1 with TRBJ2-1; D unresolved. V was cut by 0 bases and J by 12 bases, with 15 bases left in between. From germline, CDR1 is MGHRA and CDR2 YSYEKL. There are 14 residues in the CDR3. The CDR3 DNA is TGCGCCAGCAGCCAAGAGGGTGGGCCATTGGCGCAGTTCTTC. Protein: CASSQEGGPLAQFF.

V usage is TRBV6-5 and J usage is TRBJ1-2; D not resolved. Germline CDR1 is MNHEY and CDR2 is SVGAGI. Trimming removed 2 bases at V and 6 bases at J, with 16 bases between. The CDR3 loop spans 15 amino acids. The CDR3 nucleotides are TGTGCCAGCAGTTACCCCGACATCGGCATGGATGGCTACACCTTC. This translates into CASSYPDIGMDGYTF.

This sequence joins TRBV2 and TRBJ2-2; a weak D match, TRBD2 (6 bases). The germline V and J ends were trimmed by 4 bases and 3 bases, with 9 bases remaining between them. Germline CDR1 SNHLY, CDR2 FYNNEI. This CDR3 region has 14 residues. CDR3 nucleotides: TGTGCCAGCAGTGTTGCGGGGTACACCGGGGAGCTGTTTTTT. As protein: CASSVAGYTGELFF.

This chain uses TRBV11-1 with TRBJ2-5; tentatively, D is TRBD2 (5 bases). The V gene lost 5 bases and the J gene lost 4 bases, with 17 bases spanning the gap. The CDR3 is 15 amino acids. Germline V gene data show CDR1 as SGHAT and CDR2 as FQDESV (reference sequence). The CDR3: CASSHPPEGPETQYF. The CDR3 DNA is TGTGCCAGCAGCCATCCGCCCGAGGGCCCAGAGACCCAGTACTTC. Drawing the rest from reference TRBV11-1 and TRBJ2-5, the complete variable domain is EAEVAQSPRYKITEKSQAVAFWCDPISGHATLYWYRQILGQGPELLVQFQDESVVDDSQLPKDRFSAERLKGVDSTLKIQPAELGDSAMYLCASSHPPEGPETQYFGPGTRLLVL.

The CDR3 protein is CASSLGSTLSSYNEQFF. CDR3 sequence (DNA): TGTGCCAGCAGCTTGGGCTCTACCCTTAGCTCCTACAATGAGCAGTTCTTC. The chain combines TRBV5-6 with TRBJ2-1; D unresolved. From germline, CDR1 is SGHDT and CDR2 YYEEEE. CDR3 length equals 17 residues. Between the trimmed V and J ends, which lost 0 bases and 0 bases, there was a span of 13 bases.

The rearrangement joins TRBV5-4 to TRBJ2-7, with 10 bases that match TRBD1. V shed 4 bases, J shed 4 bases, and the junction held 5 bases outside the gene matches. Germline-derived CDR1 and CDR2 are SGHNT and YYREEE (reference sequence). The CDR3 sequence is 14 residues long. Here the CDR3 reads CASSPGQGGYEQYF. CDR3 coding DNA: TGTGCCAGCAGCCCAGGACAGGGGGGGTACGAGCAGTACTTC. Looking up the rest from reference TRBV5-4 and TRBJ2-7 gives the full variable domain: ETGVTQSPTHLIKTRGQQVTLRCSSQSGHNTVSWYQQALGQGPQFIFQYYREEENGRGNFPPRFSGLQFPNYSSELNVNALELDDSALYLCASSPGQGGYEQYFGPGTRLTVT.

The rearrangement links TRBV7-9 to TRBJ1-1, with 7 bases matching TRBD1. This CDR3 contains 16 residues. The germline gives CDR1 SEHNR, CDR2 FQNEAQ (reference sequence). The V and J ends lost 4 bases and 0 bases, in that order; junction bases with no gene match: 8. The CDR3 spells CASSSTGFMMNTEAFF. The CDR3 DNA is TGTGCCAGCAGCTCGACAGGGTTCATGATGAACACTGAAGCTTTCTTT.

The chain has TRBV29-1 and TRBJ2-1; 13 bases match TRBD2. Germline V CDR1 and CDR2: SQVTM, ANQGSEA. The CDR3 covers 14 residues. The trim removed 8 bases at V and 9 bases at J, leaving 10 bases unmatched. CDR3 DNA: TGCAGCCTCGGACTAGCGGGGGTTAGTAGTGAGCAGTTCTTC. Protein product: CSLGLAGVSSEQFF.

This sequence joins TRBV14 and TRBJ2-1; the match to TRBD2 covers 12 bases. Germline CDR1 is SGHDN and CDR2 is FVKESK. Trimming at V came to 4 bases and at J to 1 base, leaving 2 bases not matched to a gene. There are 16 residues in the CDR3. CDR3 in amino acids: CASSRLAGVSYNEQFF. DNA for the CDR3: TGTGCCAGCAGCCGACTAGCGGGGGTTTCCTACAATGAGCAGTTCTTC.

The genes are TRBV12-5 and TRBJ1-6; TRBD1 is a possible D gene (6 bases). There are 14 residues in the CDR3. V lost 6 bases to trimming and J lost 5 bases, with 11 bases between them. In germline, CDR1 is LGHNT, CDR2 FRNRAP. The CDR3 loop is CASGPDRNNSPLHF. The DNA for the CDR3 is TGTGCTAGTGGCCCCGACAGGAATAATTCACCCCTCCACTTT.

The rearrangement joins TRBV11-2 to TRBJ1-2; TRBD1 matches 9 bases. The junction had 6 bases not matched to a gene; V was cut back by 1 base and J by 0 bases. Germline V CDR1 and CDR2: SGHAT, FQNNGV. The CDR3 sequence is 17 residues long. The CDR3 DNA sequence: TGTGCCAGCAGCTTAGGGGACAGGGTAATCGCTAACTATGGCTACACCTTC. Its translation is CASSLGDRVIANYGYTF.

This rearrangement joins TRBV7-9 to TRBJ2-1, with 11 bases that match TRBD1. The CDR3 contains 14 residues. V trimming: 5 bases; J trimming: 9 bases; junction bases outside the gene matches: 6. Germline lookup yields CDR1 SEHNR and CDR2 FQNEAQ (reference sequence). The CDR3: CASSDLDRGREQFF. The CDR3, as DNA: TGTGCCAGCAGCGACCTGGACAGGGGGCGTGAGCAGTTCTTC.

CDR3 in DNA: TGTGCCAGCAGCGCAGGGGTCTACGAGCAGTACTTC. The encoded protein is CASSAGVYEQYF. V gene TRBV2 combines with J gene TRBJ2-7; the D gene is possibly TRBD1 (6 bases). Trimming removed 6 bases from V and 3 bases from J, with 9 bases in between. Germline V CDR1 and CDR2: SNHLY, FYNNEI. The CDR3 runs 12 residues.

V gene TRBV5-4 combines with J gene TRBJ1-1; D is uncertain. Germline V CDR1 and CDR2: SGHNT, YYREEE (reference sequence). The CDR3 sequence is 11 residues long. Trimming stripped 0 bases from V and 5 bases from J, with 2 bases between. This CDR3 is CASSLGTEAFF. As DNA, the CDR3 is TGTGCCAGCAGCTTGGGAACTGAAGCTTTCTTT.

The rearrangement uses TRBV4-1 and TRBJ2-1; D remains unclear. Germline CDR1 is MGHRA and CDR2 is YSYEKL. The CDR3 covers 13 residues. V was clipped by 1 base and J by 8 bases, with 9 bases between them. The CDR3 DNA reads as TGCGCCAGCAGCCAAGGAGTCGAGGATGAGCAGTTCTTC. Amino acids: CASSQGVEDEQFF.

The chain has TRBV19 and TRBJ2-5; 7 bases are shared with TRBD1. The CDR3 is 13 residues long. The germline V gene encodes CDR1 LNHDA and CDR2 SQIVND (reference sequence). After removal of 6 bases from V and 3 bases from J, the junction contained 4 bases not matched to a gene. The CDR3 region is CASSPGGEETQYF. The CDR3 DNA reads TGTGCCAGTAGCCCAGGGGGAGAAGAGACCCAGTACTTC.

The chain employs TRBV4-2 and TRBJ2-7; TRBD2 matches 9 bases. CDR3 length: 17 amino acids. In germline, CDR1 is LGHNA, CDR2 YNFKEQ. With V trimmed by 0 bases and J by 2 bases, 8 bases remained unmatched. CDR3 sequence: CASSQDSASGDTYEQYF. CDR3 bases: TGTGCCAGCAGCCAAGATAGTGCTAGCGGGGATACCTACGAGCAGTACTTC.

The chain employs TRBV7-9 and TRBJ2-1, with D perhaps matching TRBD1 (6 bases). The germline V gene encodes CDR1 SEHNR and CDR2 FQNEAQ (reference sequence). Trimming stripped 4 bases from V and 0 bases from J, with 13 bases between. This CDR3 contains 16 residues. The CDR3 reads CASSSSRTVSYNEQFF. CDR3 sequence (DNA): TGTGCCAGCAGCTCTAGTCGGACAGTCTCCTACAATGAGCAGTTCTTC.

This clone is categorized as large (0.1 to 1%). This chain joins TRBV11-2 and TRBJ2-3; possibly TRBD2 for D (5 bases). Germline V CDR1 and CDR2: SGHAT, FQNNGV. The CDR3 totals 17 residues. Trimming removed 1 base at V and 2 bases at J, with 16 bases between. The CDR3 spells CASSLGVALGTTDTQYF. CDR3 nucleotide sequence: TGTGCCAGCAGCTTAGGGGTGGCACTAGGAACCACAGATACGCAGTATTTT.